Included here is one TCR beta chain sequence, with context. Its antigen remains unidentified. A much larger clonotype is one base distant, so this may be a read error. The data were taken from a study of blood T cells in healthy people across ages. The study, taken as a whole, reports: More naive CD4+ cells and higher diversity were found in long-lived than in aged donors. Considered underestimates were the diversity estimates obtained from one million T cells.

The use of a sample-barcoded 5' primer and a J-beta primer mix characterized a second PCR of about 6 to 11 cycles. Each CDR3 protein is one row after TCRdb ran MiXCR on the 5' RACE reads. The sample holds hundreds of thousands of distinct CDR3 sequences; about 30% are singletons and the top ten take around a sixth. The CDR3 has 12 residues. Germline V gene sequence: CDR1 MNHNS, CDR2 SASEGT. Material: blood. The chain has TRBV6-1 and TRBJ2-7; possible D gene TRBD1, 5 bases. The clonotype originates from an elderly woman in good health. The CDR3 is CASRDKVYEQCF. The CDR3 bases are TGTGCCAGCAGGGACAAGGTCTACGAGCAGTGCTTC.